Listed below are T cell receptor beta chains from one sample, sequenced in a study of blood T cells in healthy people across ages. TCRdb fed the 5' RACE reads into MiXCR, producing one record per CDR3 protein. The data show 780,000 or so distinct CDR3 sequences, approximately 53% seen once. Sequenced sample: blood. Every receptor here comes from a man in his forties in good health. The CDR3 runs from the conserved cysteine through the conserved F or W. The order of the fields is J gene, V gene, clone size, D gene, CDR3 DNA, CDR3 protein. The D gene is left open where the match is weak. Clone size is stated in some rows and not others, as once, few, many or a class when expanded.

TRBJ2-1 | TRBV12-3/TRBV12-4 | NA | NA | TGTGCCAGCAGAACCAACAGTCTCAATGAGCAGTTCTTC | CASRTNSLNEQFF
TRBJ2-3 | TRBV28 | NA | TRBD1 | TGTGCCAGCAGTCCCTCCGGGACAGGGTACACAGATACGCAGTATTTT | CASSPSGTGYTDTQYF
TRBJ1-5 | TRBV20-1 | NA | NA | TGCAGTGCTAGAGTGGGCAGGGGACCTCAGCCCCAGCATTTT | CSARVGRGPQPQHF
TRBJ2-5 | TRBV29-1 | NA | TRBD2 | TGCAGCGTTGAGCGGGGGGCAGGGGAGACCCAGTACTTC | CSVERGAGETQYF
TRBJ2-7 | TRBV28 | NA | NA | TGTGCCAGCAGTTCAGGGAAAAGCTCCTACGAGCAGTACTTC | CASSSGKSSYEQYF
TRBJ2-3 | TRBV7-3 | NA | NA | TGTGCCAGCAGCTTAGCGGGATGGGGTACAGATACGCAGTATTTT | CASSLAGWGTDTQYF
TRBJ2-7 | TRBV5-8 | few | NA | TGTGCCAGCAGCGCAGCCCCAGAGCAGTACTTC | CASSAAPEQYF
TRBJ1-2 | TRBV2 | NA | NA | TGTGCCACGGTGGATAACGTGGGGTATGGCTACACCTTC | CATVDNVGYGYTF
TRBJ2-7 | TRBV3-1 | NA | TRBD2 | TGTGCCAGCAGCCAAGTGGTAGCGGGAGACTACGAGCAGTACTTC | CASSQVVAGDYEQYF
TRBJ2-4 | TRBV21-1 | NA | NA | TGTGCCAGCACAGACTTCAGCGGGGAAGCCAAAAACATTCAGTACTTC | CASTDFSGEAKNIQYF